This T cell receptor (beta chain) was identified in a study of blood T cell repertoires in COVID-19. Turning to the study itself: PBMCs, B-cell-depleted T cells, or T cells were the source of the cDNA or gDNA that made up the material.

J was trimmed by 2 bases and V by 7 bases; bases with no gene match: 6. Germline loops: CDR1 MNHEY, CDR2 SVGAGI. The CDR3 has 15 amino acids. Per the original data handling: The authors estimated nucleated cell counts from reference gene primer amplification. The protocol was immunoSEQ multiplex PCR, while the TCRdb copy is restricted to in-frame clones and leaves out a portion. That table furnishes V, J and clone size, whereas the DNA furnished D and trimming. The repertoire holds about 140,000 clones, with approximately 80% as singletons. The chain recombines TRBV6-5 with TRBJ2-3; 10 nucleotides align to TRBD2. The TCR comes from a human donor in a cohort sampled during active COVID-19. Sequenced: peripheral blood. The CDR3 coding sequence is TGTGCCAGCAAAGCTAGCGGGGGCTCCACAGATACGCAGTATTTT. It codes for CASKASGGSTDTQYF.